A single sample gave rise to the 2 T cell receptor beta chains below, sequenced in a study of blood T cell repertoires in COVID-19. Generated by immunoSEQ multiplex PCR, the TCRdb table keeps only in-frame clones and is missing some. Among 150,000 to 200,000 clones listed, 87% were seen once. Input material: peripheral blood. These receptors all stem from a human donor in a cohort sampled during active COVID-19.

V gene TRBV4-3 combines with J gene TRBJ2-3; 8 positions agree with TRBD2. The CDR3 length is 16 residues. Germline CDR1 is LGHNA and CDR2 is YSLEER. V shed 4 bases and J 1 base; nucleotides not matched to a gene: 7. The CDR3 here is CASSLTRGGRTDTQYF. The CDR3 region has the DNA TGCGCCAGCAGCCTCACCCGGGGGGGCCGCACAGATACGCAGTATTTT.

The rearrangement uses TRBV5-1 and TRBJ2-3; no firm D call. The CDR3 sequence is 16 residues long. Trimming stripped 0 bases from V and 0 bases from J, with 11 bases between. CDR1 and CDR2 (germline): SGHRS, YFSETQ. In nucleotides, the CDR3 is TGCGCCAGCAGCTTGGCCCGAACGGGTAGCACAGATACGCAGTATTTT. Translating it yields CASSLARTGSTDTQYF.